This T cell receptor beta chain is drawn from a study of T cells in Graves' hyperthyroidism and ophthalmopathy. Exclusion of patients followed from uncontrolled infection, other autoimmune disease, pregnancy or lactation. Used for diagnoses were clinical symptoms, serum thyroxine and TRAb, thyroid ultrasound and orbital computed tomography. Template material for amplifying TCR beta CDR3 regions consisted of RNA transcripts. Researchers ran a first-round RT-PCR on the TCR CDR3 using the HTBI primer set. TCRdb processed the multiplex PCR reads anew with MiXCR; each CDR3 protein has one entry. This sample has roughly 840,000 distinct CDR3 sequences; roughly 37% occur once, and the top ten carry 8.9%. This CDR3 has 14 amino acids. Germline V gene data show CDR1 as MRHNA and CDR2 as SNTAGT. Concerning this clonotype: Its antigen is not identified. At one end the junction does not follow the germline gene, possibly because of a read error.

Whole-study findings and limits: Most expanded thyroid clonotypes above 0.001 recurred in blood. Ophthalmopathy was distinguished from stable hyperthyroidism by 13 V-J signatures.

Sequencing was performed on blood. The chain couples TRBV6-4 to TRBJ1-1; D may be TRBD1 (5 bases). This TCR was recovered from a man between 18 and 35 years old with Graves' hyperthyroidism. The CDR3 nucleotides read TGTGCCAGCAGTGAGTCCAGGGTGGGCACTGGAGCTTTCTTT. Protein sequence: CASSESRVGTGAFF.